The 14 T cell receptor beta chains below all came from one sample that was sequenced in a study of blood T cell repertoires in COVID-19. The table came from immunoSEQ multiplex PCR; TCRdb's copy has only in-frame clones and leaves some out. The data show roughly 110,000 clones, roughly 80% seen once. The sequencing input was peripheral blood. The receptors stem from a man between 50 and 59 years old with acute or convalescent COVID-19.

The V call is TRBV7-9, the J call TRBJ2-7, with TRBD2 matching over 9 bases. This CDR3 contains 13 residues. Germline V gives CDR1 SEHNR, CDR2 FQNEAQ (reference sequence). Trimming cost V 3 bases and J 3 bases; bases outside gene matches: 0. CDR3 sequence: CASSLTSGYEQYF. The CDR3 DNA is TGTGCCAGCAGCTTGACTAGCGGCTACGAGCAGTACTTC.

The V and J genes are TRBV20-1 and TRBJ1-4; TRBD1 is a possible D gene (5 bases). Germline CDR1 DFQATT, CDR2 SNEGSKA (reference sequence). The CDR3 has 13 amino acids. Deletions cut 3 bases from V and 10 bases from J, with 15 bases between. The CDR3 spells CSASDGQGGKLFF. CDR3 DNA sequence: TGCAGTGCTAGTGATGGGCAGGGTGGAAAACTGTTTTTT.

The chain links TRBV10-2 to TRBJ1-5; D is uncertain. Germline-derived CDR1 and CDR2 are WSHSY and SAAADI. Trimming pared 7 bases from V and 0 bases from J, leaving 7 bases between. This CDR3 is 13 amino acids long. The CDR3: CASTPGSNQPQHF. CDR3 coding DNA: TGCGCCAGCACCCCCGGTAGCAATCAGCCCCAGCATTTT.

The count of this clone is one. The CDR3, as DNA: TGTGCCAGCAGCTTAGGGTCTAGCTCCTATAATTCACCCCTCCACTTT. Translated: CASSLGSSSYNSPLHF. The V call is TRBV13, the J call TRBJ1-6; D gene unclear. Germline CDR1 reads PRHDT; CDR2 reads FYEKMQ (reference sequence). Trimming removed 0 bases at V and 0 bases at J, with 6 bases between. The CDR3 extends over 16 amino acids.

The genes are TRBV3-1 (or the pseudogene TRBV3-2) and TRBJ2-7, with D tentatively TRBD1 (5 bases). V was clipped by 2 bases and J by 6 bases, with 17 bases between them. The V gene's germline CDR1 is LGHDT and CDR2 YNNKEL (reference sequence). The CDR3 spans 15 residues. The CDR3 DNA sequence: TGTGCCAGCAGCCAAAGAAGGGGCCGACCGTTCGAGCAGTACTTC. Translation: CASSQRRGRPFEQYF.

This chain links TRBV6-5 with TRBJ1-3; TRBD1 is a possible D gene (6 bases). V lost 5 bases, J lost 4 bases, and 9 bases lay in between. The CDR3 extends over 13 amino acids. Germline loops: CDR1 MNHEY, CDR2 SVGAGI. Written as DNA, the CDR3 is TGTGCCAGCAGTCGAGGGACAGGAAACACCATATATTTT. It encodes CASSRGTGNTIYF.

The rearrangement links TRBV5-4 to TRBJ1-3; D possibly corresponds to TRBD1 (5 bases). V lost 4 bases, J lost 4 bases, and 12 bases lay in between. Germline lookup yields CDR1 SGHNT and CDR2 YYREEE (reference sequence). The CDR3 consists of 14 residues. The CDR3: CASSPGRGGNTIYF. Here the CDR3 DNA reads TGTGCCAGCAGCCCCGGAAGGGGAGGAAACACCATATATTTT.

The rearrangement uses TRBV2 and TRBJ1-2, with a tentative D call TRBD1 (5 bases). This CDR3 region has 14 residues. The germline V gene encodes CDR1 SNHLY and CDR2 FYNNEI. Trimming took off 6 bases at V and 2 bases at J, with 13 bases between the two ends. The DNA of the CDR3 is TGTGCCAGCAGGCGGACGGAGGGGAACTATGGCTACACCTTC. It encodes CASRRTEGNYGYTF.

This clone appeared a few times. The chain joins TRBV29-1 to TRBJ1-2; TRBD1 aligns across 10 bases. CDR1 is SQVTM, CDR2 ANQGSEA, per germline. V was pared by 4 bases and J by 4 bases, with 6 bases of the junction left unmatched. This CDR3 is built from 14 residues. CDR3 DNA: TGCAGCGTTGCGGGACAGGGGTCTAGCTATGGCTACACCTTC. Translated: CSVAGQGSSYGYTF.

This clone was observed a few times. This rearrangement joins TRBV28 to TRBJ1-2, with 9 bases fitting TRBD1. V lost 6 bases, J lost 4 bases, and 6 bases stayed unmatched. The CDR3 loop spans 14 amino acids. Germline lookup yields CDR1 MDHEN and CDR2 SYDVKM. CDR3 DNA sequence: TGTGCCAGCAGCCCACAGGGGGCCAGCTATGGCTACACCTTC. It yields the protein CASSPQGASYGYTF.

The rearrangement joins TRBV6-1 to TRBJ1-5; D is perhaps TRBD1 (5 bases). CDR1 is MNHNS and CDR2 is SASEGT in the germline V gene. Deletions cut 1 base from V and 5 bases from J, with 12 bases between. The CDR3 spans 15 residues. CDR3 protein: CASSEGQGVYQPQHF. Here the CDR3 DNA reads TGTGCCAGCAGTGAAGGCCAAGGGGTGTATCAGCCCCAGCATTTT.

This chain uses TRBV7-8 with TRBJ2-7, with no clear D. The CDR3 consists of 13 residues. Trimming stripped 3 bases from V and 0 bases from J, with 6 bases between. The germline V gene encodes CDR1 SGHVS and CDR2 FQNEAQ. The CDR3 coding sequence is TGTGCCAGCAGCTTCCCGTTCTCCTACGAGCAGTACTTC. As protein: CASSFPFSYEQYF.

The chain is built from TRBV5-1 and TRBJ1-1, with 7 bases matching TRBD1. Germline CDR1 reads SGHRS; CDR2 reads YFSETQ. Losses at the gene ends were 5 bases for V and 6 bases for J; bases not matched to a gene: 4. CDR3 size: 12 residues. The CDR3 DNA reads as TGCGCCAGCAGACTTGGGACAGCTGAAGCTTTCTTT. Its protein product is CASRLGTAEAFF. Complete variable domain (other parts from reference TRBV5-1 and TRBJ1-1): KAGVTQTPRYLIKTRGQQVTLSCSPISGHRSVSWYQQTPGQGLQFLFEYFSETQRNKGNFPGRFSGRQFSNSRSEMNVSTLELGDSALYLCASRLGTAEAFFGQGTRLTVV.

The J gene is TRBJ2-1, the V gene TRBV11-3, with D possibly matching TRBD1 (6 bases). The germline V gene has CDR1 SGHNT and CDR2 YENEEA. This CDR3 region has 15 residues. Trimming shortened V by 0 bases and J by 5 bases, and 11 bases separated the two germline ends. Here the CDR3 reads CASSLEQGNDNEQFF. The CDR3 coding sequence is TGTGCCAGCAGCTTAGAACAGGGTAATGACAATGAGCAGTTCTTC.